Following are 25 T cell receptor beta chains from one sample sequenced in a study of T cell repertoires in cytomegalovirus infection (dated by TCRdb to between 2018 and 2021). Explained via the paper, the treatment or condition label denotes: in vitro stimulation with specific CMV peptide epitopes to enrich CMV-specific T cells. These receptors' targets are unknown. Sequenced using an Illumina HiSeq 1500. In TCRdb, the public reads were trimmed at Q25 with fastp and aligned with MiXCR, with productive beta chains retained. Records with the same CDR3 protein are collapsed into one entry carrying the most frequent genes and DNA. Here the sample has fewer than 950,000 distinct CDR3 sequences; around a third occur a single time. Around 12% of the sample lies in the top ten. The source was cultured CD8+ T cells from PBMCs, collected from culture after CMV antigen stimulation. These receptor sequences come from a human donor in good health (CMV status not recorded). Some clones in this sample may be carry-over from other donors' samples.

The rearrangement uses TRBV20-1 and TRBJ1-1; D uncertain. Deletions cut 1 base from V and 8 bases from J, with 14 bases between. This CDR3 is 13 amino acids long. Germline V gene data show CDR1 as DFQATT and CDR2 as SNEGSKA (reference sequence). CDR3 amino acids: CSARGGPRFEAFF. DNA of the CDR3: TGCAGTGCTAGAGGAGGCCCCAGATTCGAAGCTTTCTTT.

This clonotype was seen a few times. The CDR3 reads CASSLWGDRMNTEAFF. CDR3 DNA: TGTGCCAGCAGTTTATGGGGGGACAGAATGAACACTGAAGCTTTCTTT. The V call is TRBV28, the J call TRBJ1-1; TRBD1 matches at 7 bases. V was clipped by 0 bases and J by 0 bases; unmatched bases: 4. The CDR3 totals 16 residues. Per the germline V gene, CDR1 is MDHEN and CDR2 is SYDVKM.

The V call is TRBV29-1, the J call TRBJ2-7; weak D call: TRBD2 (6 bases). The V gene's germline CDR1 is SQVTM and CDR2 ANQGSEA. The V gene lost 6 bases and the J gene lost 3 bases, with 15 bases spanning the gap. This CDR3 contains 13 residues. In DNA form, the CDR3 reads TGCAGCGTCCGGGACTTTTACGGCTACGAGCAGTACTTC. It encodes CSVRDFYGYEQYF.

This clonotype has a handful of counts. This chain connects TRBV7-9 to TRBJ2-7; D gene unclear. This CDR3 is 12 amino acids long. With 4 bases removed from V and 2 bases from J, the gap between germline ends came to 6 bases. Per the germline V gene, CDR1 is SEHNR and CDR2 is FQNEAQ (reference sequence). The CDR3 nucleotides read TGTGCCAGCAGCTCTACCCCCTACGAGCAGTACGTC. Translation gives CASSSTPYEQYV.

This clonotype turned up a few times. The chain has TRBV4-3 and TRBJ1-3; D uncertain. V lost 1 base and J 0 bases, leaving 7 bases between the germline ends. The CDR3 is 15 residues long. Per germline, CDR1 LGHNA and CDR2 YSLEER. CDR3 in DNA: TGCGCCAGCAGCCAAGTGTATTACTCTGGAAACACCATATATTTT. Its protein product is CASSQVYYSGNTIYF.

Remarks on this clonotype: A much more abundant neighbour one base away suggests this may be a read error. The J gene is TRBJ2-1, the V gene TRBV12-3 or TRBV12-4; the D is unclear. The CDR3 sequence is 13 residues long. Deletions cut 4 bases from V and 8 bases from J, with 12 bases between. CDR3 protein: CASSSTAYDEQFF. DNA for the CDR3: TGTGCCAGCAGTTCGACCGCTTACGATGAGCAGTTCTTC.

CDR3: CASRPGQGGEKLFF. The CDR3 DNA reads TGTGCCAGCAGGCCGGGACAGGGTGGGGAAAAACTGTTTTTT. This chain joins TRBV12-3 or TRBV12-4 and TRBJ1-4, with 9 bases lining up with TRBD1. J gave up 8 bases and V 6 bases, and 7 bases lay outside the gene matches. The length of the CDR3 is 14 residues.

This sequence joins TRBV11-2 and TRBJ2-7, with D hard to call. The CDR3 is made up of 16 amino acids. Germline V gene lookup returns CDR1 SGHAT and CDR2 FQNNGV. The ends were cut back, 1 base at V and 6 bases at J, with 19 bases in the middle. This chain's CDR3 is CASSLAFIPQYAEQYV. In DNA, the CDR3 is TGTGCCAGCAGCTTAGCATTCATACCCCAATACGCCGAGCAGTACGTC.

V usage is TRBV7-6 and J usage is TRBJ2-7, with 8 nucleotides matching TRBD1. The CDR3 has 15 amino acids. From germline, CDR1 is SGHVS and CDR2 FNYEAQ. The ends lost 6 bases at V and 3 bases at J; junction bases unmatched: 10. The CDR3 spells CASSIGTGILYEQYF. CDR3 DNA: TGTGCCAGCAGTATAGGGACAGGTATCCTCTACGAGCAGTACTTC.

The V call is TRBV27, the J call TRBJ2-7, with D possibly matching TRBD2 (7 bases). Germline CDR1 is MNHEY and CDR2 is SMNVEV (reference sequence). The germline V and J ends were trimmed by 8 bases and 5 bases, with 16 bases remaining between them. This CDR3 spans 13 amino acids. CDR3 sequence reads: CASQGSAGDEQYV. DNA of the CDR3: TGTGCCAGCCAGGGGAGTGCGGGGGACGAGCAGTACGTC.

The chain is built from TRBV7-6 and TRBJ1-2, with TRBD1 matching over 9 bases. V was pared by 5 bases and J by 7 bases, with 11 bases of the junction left unmatched. This CDR3 is built from 15 residues. Per the germline V gene, CDR1 is SGHVS and CDR2 is FNYEAQ. CDR3 sequence: CASSVKQGALAGYTF. The DNA for the CDR3 is TGTGCCAGCAGCGTAAAACAGGGGGCATTGGCTGGCTACACCTTC.

This rearrangement joins TRBV4-1 to TRBJ2-1; perhaps D is TRBD1 or TRBD2 (8 bases each). Germline CDR1 and CDR2: MGHRA and YSYEKL. The length of the CDR3 is 21 residues. V lost 4 bases to trimming and J lost 1 base, with 29 bases between them. CDR3 nucleotides: TGCGCCAGCAGCCCTCAGGGGGCGGCCGCTTCCGAGCGGGGGTCCTACAATGAGCAGTTCTTC. Protein sequence: CASSPQGAAASERGSYNEQFF.

This clonotype was seen a few times. The J gene is TRBJ2-2, the V gene TRBV7-6; D is possibly TRBD2 (6 bases). Trimming stripped 4 bases from V and 0 bases from J, with 15 bases between. The germline gives CDR1 SGHVS, CDR2 FNYEAQ. This CDR3 is 17 amino acids long. The DNA for the CDR3 is TGTGCCAGCAGCTCCTCTGTGGCGGGGACGAACACCGGGGAGCTGTTTTTT. Protein sequence: CASSSSVAGTNTGELFF.

This chain links TRBV7-3 with TRBJ2-2; D is possibly TRBD1 (6 bases). Trimming removed 5 bases from V and 7 bases from J, with 17 bases in between. Germline V gene sequence: CDR1 SGHTA, CDR2 FQGTGA. There are 15 residues in the CDR3. The CDR3 DNA follows: TGTGCCAGCAGCCTCTTACAGGGAAGTCTCGGGGAGCTGTTTTTT. This sequence encodes CASSLLQGSLGELFF.

J is TRBJ1-4 and V is TRBV15; TRBD1 might be the D (6 bases). This CDR3 is built from 14 residues. The V end lost 10 bases, the J end lost 3 bases, and 15 bases lay between the germline ends. CDR1 is LNHNV and CDR2 is YYDKDF in the germline V gene (reference sequence). The CDR3 nucleotides are TGTGCCATACGGACAGCCGGTGCTAATGAAAAACTGTTTTTT. Protein product: CAIRTAGANEKLFF.

The table lists this clonotype with a count of one. The chain carries TRBV5-6 and TRBJ1-1, with TRBD1 as a possible D gene (5 bases). V was trimmed by 0 bases and J by 8 bases, leaving 14 bases between them. Germline V lookup: CDR1 SGHDT, CDR2 YYEEEE. CDR3 length: 14 amino acids. CDR3 nucleotide sequence: TGTGCCAGCAGCTTGGGGGGCCTTCAAAGGGAAGCTTTCTTT. As protein: CASSLGGLQREAFF. Based on the CDR3 plus reference TRBV5-6 and TRBJ1-1, the full variable domain is DAGVTQSPTHLIKTRGQQVTLRCSPKSGHDTVSWYQQALGQGPQFIFQYYEEEERQRGNFPDRFSGHQFPNYSSELNVNALLLGDSALYLCASSLGGLQREAFFGQGTRLTVV.

V and J are TRBV7-8 and TRBJ2-4; D call uncertain. Germline assignment: CDR1 SGHVS and CDR2 FQNEAQ. The CDR3 totals 15 residues. The V gene lost 2 bases and the J gene lost 0 bases, with 8 bases spanning the gap. The CDR3 bases are TGTGCCAGCAGCTTATCGCCCACAGCCAAAAACATTCAGTACTTC. Protein product: CASSLSPTAKNIQYF.

This clonotype came up many times. The V and J genes are TRBV7-2 and TRBJ2-1; 13 bases map to TRBD2. Per germline, CDR1 SGHTA and CDR2 FQGNSA. V lost 5 bases and J lost 8; bases outside the gene matches: 9. This CDR3 is built from 16 residues. The CDR3 nucleotides read TGTGCCAGCAGCCAATCGGGACTAGCGGGGAAGTATGAGCAGTTCTTC. Protein product: CASSQSGLAGKYEQFF.

This clonotype was counted a few times. The CDR3 region is CASSQDLLAGGQDEQFF. The DNA of the CDR3 is TGCGCCAGCAGCCAAGATCTTCTAGCGGGGGGGCAGGATGAGCAGTTCTTC. The genes are TRBV4-1 and TRBJ2-1; TRBD2 aligns across 12 bases. The V segment lost 0 bases and the J segment 8 bases; nucleotides outside the gene matches: 8. This CDR3 contains 17 residues. The V gene's germline CDR1 is MGHRA and CDR2 YSYEKL.

V gene TRBV19 combines with J gene TRBJ2-3; possibly TRBD1 for D (5 bases). The V gene lost 3 bases and the J gene lost 1 base, with 17 bases spanning the gap. The CDR3 spans 17 residues. Germline V gene data show CDR1 as LNHDA and CDR2 as SQIVND (reference sequence). The CDR3 sequence is CASSMAWGPARTDTQYF. In nucleotides, the CDR3 is TGTGCCAGTAGTATGGCGTGGGGCCCTGCCCGCACAGATACGCAGTATTTT.

The V call is TRBV4-3, the J call TRBJ2-2; D is perhaps TRBD2 (5 bases). Germline CDR1 is LGHNA and CDR2 is YSLEER. Deletions cut 0 bases from V and 5 bases from J, with 16 bases between. CDR3 length equals 17 residues. This CDR3 is CASSQDPTDRGTGELFF. CDR3 DNA: TGCGCCAGCAGCCAAGATCCGACTGACCGAGGGACCGGGGAGCTGTTTTTT.

The genes are TRBV11-2 and TRBJ1-4; no definite D call. CDR3 length equals 15 residues. From germline, CDR1 is SGHAT and CDR2 FQNNGV. Trimming took 5 bases from V and 0 from J, leaving 10 bases between them. CDR3: CASSHGRATNEKLFF. The CDR3 DNA reads as TGTGCCAGCAGCCACGGACGGGCAACTAATGAAAAACTGTTTTTT.

In its sample, this clonotype was seen a few times. The chain couples TRBV9 to TRBJ2-1, with 7 positions matching TRBD2. Looked up from germline, CDR1 is SGDLS and CDR2 is YYNGEE. V gave up 0 bases and J gave up 2 bases; unmatched junction bases: 5. CDR3 length: 16 residues. The CDR3 nucleotides are TGTGCCAGCAGCGTAGGAGGGGCGGGGGCCTACAATGAGCAGTTCTTC. Its translation is CASSVGGAGAYNEQFF.

Ten or more counts support this clonotype. CDR3 sequence reads: CASSLGRGAGYNEQFF. CDR3 sequence (DNA): TGTGCCAGCAGTTTAGGGAGGGGCGCCGGCTACAATGAGCAGTTCTTC. V gene TRBV6-6 combines with J gene TRBJ2-1; TRBD2 agrees at 7 bases. The CDR3 extends over 16 amino acids. Germline V lookup: CDR1 MNHNY, CDR2 SVGAGI (reference sequence). V lost 4 bases, J lost 3 bases, and 9 bases stayed unmatched.

This clonotype was counted only a few times. The chain recombines TRBV7-9 with TRBJ2-2; D is uncertain. The germline V gene encodes CDR1 SEHNR and CDR2 FQNEAQ (reference sequence). This CDR3 contains 16 residues. Trimming removed 7 bases at V and 5 bases at J, with 20 bases between. CDR3 DNA sequence: TGTGCCAGCACTCCGTCCCGTAACGCGAGGACCGGGGAGCTGTTTTTT. It codes for CASTPSRNARTGELFF.